This T cell receptor beta chain emerged from a study of shared clonotypes between healthy human individuals. Germline lookup yields CDR1 SGHKS and CDR2 YYEKEE (reference sequence). The CDR3 length is 14 residues. The ends were cut back, 3 bases at V and 4 bases at J, with 12 bases in the middle. Approximately 200 ng DNA, 30,000 or so T cell genomes, went into each sorted-subset replicate PCR. TCRdb's table, derived via immunoSEQ multiplex PCR, lists solely in-frame clones and lacks some. The sample carries about 1.5 million clones, 95% to 99% recorded once. The rearrangement links TRBV5-5 to TRBJ2-3; D is ambiguous. This receptor was obtained from a man aged 25-45 years in good health. Sequencing was carried out using naive CD4+ T cells sorted from blood. Specified subset: CD45RA+ positively selected. CDR3 amino acids: CASSSRTGADTQYF. CDR3 coding DNA: TGTGCCAGCAGCTCCCGGACCGGCGCAGATACGCAGTATTTT.